The rows below give T cell receptor beta chains drawn from one sample of a study of blood T cells in healthy people across ages. TCRdb recomputed calls from the 5' RACE reads with MiXCR, one row per CDR3 protein. Seen here are 1.5 million to 2 million distinct CDR3 sequences, about 50% observed once, and the top ten hold 2.1%. The material sequenced was blood. All receptors derive from a woman aged 40 to 50 in good health. CDR3s include the opening cysteine and the closing phenylalanine or tryptophan. A D gene is named only where the DNA matches it firmly. Some rows have no size entry. The others give once, few or many, or a class for an expanded clone.

CDR3aa: CASSQDGASRETQYF
CDR3nt: TGTGCCAGCAGCCAAGATGGGGCTAGCAGGGAGACCCAGTACTTC
len: 15
d_gene: -
v_gene: TRBV3-1
j_gene: TRBJ2-5
abundance: -

CDR3aa: CASSQTGEGIAKNIQYF
CDR3nt: TGTGCCAGCAGCCAAACCGGGGAAGGTATAGCCAAAAACATTCAGTACTTC
len: 17
d_gene: -
v_gene: TRBV4-2
j_gene: TRBJ2-4
abundance: -

CDR3aa: CASSPPGQGSGQYF
CDR3nt: TGTGCCAGCAGCCCTCCGGGACAGGGGTCAGGGCAGTACTTC
len: 14
d_gene: TRBD1
v_gene: TRBV11-2
j_gene: TRBJ2-7
abundance: -

CDR3aa: CASSQPQLGRMTQYF
CDR3nt: TGTGCCAGCAGCCAACCACAGTTGGGGCGGATGACCCAGTACTTC
len: 15
d_gene: -
v_gene: TRBV3-1
j_gene: TRBJ2-5
abundance: -

CDR3aa: CSAGRGAGYGYTF
CDR3nt: TGCAGTGCTGGCAGGGGTGCGGGCTATGGCTACACCTTC
len: 13
d_gene: -
v_gene: TRBV20-1
j_gene: TRBJ1-2
abundance: few

CDR3aa: CASSLSGRDEAFF
CDR3nt: TGTGCCAGCAGTTTATCCGGCCGGGATGAGGCTTTCTTT
len: 13
d_gene: -
v_gene: TRBV27
j_gene: TRBJ1-1
abundance: -

CDR3aa: CASSPGGVNSPLHF
CDR3nt: TGTGCCAGCAGTCCAGGGGGCGTGAATTCACCCCTCCACTTT
len: 14
d_gene: TRBD1
v_gene: TRBV27
j_gene: TRBJ1-6
abundance: -

CDR3aa: CASTQGGEYSNQPQHF
CDR3nt: TGTGCCAGCACCCAAGGGGGGGAGTATAGCAATCAGCCCCAGCATTTT
len: 16
d_gene: -
v_gene: TRBV11-1
j_gene: TRBJ1-5
abundance: -

CDR3aa: CSARRRDSYNEQFF
CDR3nt: TGCAGTGCTAGGCGCCGGGACTCCTACAATGAGCAGTTCTTC
len: 14
d_gene: -
v_gene: TRBV20-1
j_gene: TRBJ2-1
abundance: -

CDR3aa: CSAKRQDPSGYGYTF
CDR3nt: TGCAGTGCTAAGCGCCAGGACCCTTCGGGCTATGGCTACACCTTC
len: 15
d_gene: -
v_gene: TRBV20-1
j_gene: TRBJ1-2
abundance: -

CDR3aa: CASKGTSSGANVLTF
CDR3nt: TGTGCCAGTAAGGGCACTAGCTCTGGGGCCAACGTCCTGACTTTC
len: 15
d_gene: -
v_gene: TRBV19
j_gene: TRBJ2-6
abundance: -

CDR3aa: CASSLRGTNNYGYTF
CDR3nt: TGTGCCAGCAGCTTAAGGGGGACAAACAACTATGGCTACACCTTC
len: 15
d_gene: -
v_gene: TRBV7-2
j_gene: TRBJ1-2
abundance: few

CDR3aa: CATSRYGRGPDDTQYF
CDR3nt: TGTGCCACCAGCAGATATGGGCGGGGGCCCGATGATACGCAGTATTTT
len: 16
d_gene: -
v_gene: TRBV15
j_gene: TRBJ2-3
abundance: few

CDR3aa: CSALDPGLDNEQFF
CDR3nt: TGCAGTGCCCTCGACCCAGGGCTCGACAATGAGCAGTTCTTC
len: 14
d_gene: -
v_gene: TRBV20-1
j_gene: TRBJ2-1
abundance: -

CDR3aa: CASSYTRQAGGSDTQYF
CDR3nt: TGTGCCAGCAGTTACACCCGACAAGCGGGGGGCTCCGATACGCAGTATTTT
len: 17
d_gene: TRBD2
v_gene: TRBV6-5
j_gene: TRBJ2-3
abundance: few

CDR3aa: CAVSDTGVSTDTQYF
CDR3nt: TGTGCCGTCAGTGATACAGGCGTCAGCACAGATACGCAGTATTTT
len: 15
d_gene: -
v_gene: TRBV10-3
j_gene: TRBJ2-3
abundance: -

CDR3aa: CASSSGAGNSYNEQYF
CDR3nt: TGCGCCAGCAGCTCTGGAGCGGGGAACTCCTACAATGAGCAGTACTTC
len: 16
d_gene: TRBD2
v_gene: TRBV5-1
j_gene: TRBJ2-5
abundance: -